These T cell receptor beta chains were read from a single sample in a study of CD8+CD57+ T cells in acquired aplastic anemia. TCRdb re-called the reads through MiXCR, storing one row per CDR3 protein. The repertoire includes 100,000 to 150,000 distinct CDR3 sequences, 40% to 60% of them detected once, and 2.5% to 3% sits in the top ten. Sequenced sample: sorted CD4+, CD8+, or CD8+CD57+ T cells (not recorded which) from PBMCs. The receptors here all came from a human donor in good health, serving as a control. Each CDR3 is given with its conserved first and last residue. D genes are given only for firm matches. The size of a clone is reported for some rows only, either as once, few or many, or as a class for expanded clones.

clone_size,d_call,v_call,j_call,cdr3_aa,cdr3_nt
NA,TRBD1,TRBV27,TRBJ1-2,CASSLFLAGGGWGYTF,TGTGCCAGCAGTTTATTTCTGGCAGGGGGGGGTTGGGGCTACACCTTC
NA,TRBD2,TRBV6-2/TRBV6-3,TRBJ2-1,CASSSSLAGGIYNEQFF,TGTGCCAGCAGTTCCTCTTTAGCGGGAGGTATTTACAATGAGCAGTTCTTC
NA,TRBD2,TRBV4-2,TRBJ2-1,CASSHKTSGGSWMHNEQFF,TGTGCCAGCAGCCACAAGACTAGCGGGGGGTCCTGGATGCATAATGAGCAGTTCTTC
many,TRBD1,TRBV18,TRBJ2-7,CASSPQGTADEQYF,TGTGCCAGCTCACCACAGGGGACAGCTGACGAGCAGTACTTC
NA,NA,TRBV11-2,TRBJ1-6,CASSLEARVRSPLHF,TGTGCCAGCAGCTTAGAGGCCCGGGTACGCTCACCCCTCCACTTT
NA,NA,TRBV10-3,TRBJ2-7,CAIRMTGRPYEQYF,TGTGCCATCAGGATGACAGGGAGGCCCTACGAGCAGTACTTC
many,NA,TRBV12-3/TRBV12-4,TRBJ2-7,CASSLSAEQYF,TGTGCCAGCAGTTTATCAGCCGAGCAGTACTTC
NA,TRBD2,TRBV24-1,TRBJ2-3,CATRTSGSSDTQYF,TGTGCCACCAGGACTAGCGGGAGTTCAGATACGCAGTATTTT
NA,TRBD1,TRBV6-1,TRBJ1-3,CASSLRQGSGNTIYF,TGTGCCAGCAGCCTAAGACAGGGCTCTGGAAATACCATATATTTT
few,NA,TRBV20-1,TRBJ1-2,CSAFGINYGYTF,TGCAGTGCGTTCGGTATTAACTATGGCTACACCTTC
NA,TRBD1,TRBV12-3/TRBV12-4,TRBJ2-7,CASSPKDRGTLRYF,TGTGCCAGCAGCCCTAAGGACAGGGGGACCCTGAGGTACTTC